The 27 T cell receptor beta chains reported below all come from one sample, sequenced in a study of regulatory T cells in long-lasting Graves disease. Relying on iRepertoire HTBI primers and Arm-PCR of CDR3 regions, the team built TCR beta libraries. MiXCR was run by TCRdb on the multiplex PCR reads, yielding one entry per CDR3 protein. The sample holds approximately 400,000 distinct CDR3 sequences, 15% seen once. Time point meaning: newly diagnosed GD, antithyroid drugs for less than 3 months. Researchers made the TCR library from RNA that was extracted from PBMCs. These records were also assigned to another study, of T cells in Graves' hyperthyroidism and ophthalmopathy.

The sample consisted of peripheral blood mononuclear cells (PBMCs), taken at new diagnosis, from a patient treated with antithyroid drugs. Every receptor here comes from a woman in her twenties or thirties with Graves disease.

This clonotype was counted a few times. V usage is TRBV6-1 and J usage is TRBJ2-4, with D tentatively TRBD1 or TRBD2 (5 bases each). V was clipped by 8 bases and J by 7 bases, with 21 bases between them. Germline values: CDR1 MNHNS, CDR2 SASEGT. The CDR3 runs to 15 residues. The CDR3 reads CASSAPGPGGNIQYF. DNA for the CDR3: TGTGCCAGCTCGGCCCCGGGACCGGGCGGGAACATTCAGTACTTC.

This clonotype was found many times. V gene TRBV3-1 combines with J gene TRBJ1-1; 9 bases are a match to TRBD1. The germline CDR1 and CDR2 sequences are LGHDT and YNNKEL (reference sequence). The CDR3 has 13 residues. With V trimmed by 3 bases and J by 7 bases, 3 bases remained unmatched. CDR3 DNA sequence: TGTGCCAGCAGCCAGACAGGGGGTCATGAAGCTTTCTTT. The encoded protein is CASSQTGGHEAFF.

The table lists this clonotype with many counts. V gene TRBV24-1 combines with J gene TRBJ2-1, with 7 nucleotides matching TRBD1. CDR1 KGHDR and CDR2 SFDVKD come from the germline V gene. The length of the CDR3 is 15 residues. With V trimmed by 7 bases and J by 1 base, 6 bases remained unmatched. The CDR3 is CATSVRGLSYNEQFF. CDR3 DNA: TGTGCCACCAGCGTAAGGGGGCTTTCCTACAATGAGCAGTTCTTC.

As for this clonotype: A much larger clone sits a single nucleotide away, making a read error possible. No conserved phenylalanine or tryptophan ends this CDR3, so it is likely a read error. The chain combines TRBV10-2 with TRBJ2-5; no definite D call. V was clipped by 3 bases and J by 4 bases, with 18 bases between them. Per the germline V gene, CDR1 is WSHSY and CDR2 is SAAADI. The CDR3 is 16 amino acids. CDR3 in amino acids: CASSDSRLHGRETQYS. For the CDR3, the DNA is TGCGCCAGCAGTGATTCGAGACTCCACGGGCGAGAGACCCAGTACTCC.

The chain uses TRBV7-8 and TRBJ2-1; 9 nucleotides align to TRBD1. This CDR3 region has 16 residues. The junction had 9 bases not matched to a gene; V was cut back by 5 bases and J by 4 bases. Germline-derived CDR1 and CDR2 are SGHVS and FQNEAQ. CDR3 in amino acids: CASSPRQGGGYNEQFF. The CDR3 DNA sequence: TGTGCCAGCAGCCCCCGACAGGGGGGGGGATACAATGAGCAGTTCTTC.

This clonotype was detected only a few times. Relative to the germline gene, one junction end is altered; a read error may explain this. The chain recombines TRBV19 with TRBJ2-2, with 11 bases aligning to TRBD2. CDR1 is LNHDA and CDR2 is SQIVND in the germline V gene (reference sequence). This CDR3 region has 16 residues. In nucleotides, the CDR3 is TGTGCCAGTAGCATAGGGACTAGCGGACACACCGGGGAGCTGTTTTTT. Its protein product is CASSIGTSGHTGELFF.

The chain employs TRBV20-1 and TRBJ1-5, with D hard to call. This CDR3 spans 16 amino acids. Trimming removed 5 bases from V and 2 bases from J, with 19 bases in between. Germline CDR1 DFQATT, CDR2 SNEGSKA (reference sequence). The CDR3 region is CSAGITGPRGNQPQHF. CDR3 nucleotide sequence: TGCAGTGCTGGGATAACGGGTCCGAGGGGCAATCAGCCCCAGCATTTT.

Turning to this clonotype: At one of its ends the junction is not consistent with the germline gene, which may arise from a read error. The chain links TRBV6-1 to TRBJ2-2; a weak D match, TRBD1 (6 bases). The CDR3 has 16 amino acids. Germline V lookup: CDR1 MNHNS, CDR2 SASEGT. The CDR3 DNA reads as TGTGCCAGCAGACAAGAGGGAAGGGGGAACATCGGGGAGCTGTTTTTT. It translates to CASRQEGRGNIGELFF.

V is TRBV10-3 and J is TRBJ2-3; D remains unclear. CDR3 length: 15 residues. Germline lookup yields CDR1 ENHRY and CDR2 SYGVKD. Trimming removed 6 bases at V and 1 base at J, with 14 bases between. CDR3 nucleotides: TGTGCCATCAGAACCGGCTTGGCTGGCACAGATACGCAGTATTTT. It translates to CAIRTGLAGTDTQYF.

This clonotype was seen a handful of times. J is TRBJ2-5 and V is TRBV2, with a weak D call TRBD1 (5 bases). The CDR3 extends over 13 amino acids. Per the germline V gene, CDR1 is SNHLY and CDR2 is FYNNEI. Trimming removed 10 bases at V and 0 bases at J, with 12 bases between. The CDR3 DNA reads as TGTGCCACCGACAGATCCTACCAAGAGACCCAGTACTTC. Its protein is CATDRSYQETQYF.

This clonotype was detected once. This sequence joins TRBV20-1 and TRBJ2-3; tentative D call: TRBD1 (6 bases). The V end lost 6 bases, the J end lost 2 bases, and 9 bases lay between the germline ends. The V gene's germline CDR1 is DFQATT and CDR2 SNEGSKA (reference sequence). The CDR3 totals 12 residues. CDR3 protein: CSAGTYTDTQYF. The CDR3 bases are TGCAGTGCAGGGACATACACAGATACGCAGTATTTT.

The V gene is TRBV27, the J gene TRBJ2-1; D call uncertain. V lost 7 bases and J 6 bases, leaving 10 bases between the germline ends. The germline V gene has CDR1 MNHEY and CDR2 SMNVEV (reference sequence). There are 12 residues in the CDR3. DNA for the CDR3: TGTGCCAGCAAAATAGTGGGCAATGAGCAGTTCTTC. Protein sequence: CASKIVGNEQFF.

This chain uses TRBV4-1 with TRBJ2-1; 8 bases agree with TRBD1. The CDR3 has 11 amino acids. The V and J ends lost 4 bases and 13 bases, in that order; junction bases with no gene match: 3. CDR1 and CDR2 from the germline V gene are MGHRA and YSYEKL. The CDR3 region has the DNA TGCGCCAGCAGCCTAGGACAGGGTCAGTTCTTC. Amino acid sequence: CASSLGQGQFF.

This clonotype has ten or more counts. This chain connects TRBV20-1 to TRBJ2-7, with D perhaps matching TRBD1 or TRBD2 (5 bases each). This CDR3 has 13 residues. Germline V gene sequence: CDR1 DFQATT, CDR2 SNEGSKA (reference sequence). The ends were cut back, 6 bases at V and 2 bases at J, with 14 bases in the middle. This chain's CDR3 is CSAFPGATYEQYF. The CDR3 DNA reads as TGCAGTGCGTTTCCCGGGGCTACCTACGAGCAGTACTTC.

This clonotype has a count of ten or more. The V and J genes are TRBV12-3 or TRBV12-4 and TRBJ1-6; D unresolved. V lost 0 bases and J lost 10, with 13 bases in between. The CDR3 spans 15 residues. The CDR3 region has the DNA TGTGCCAGCAGTTTAGCCTACCCAAAGGGATCACCCCTCCACTTT. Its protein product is CASSLAYPKGSPLHF.

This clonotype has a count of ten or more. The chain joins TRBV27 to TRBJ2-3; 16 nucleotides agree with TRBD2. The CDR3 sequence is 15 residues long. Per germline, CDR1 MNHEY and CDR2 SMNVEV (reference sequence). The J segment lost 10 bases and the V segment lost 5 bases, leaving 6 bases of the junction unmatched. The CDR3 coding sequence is TGTGCCAGCAGTACGGGACTAGCGGGAGGGGGTTCGCAGTATTTT. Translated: CASSTGLAGGGSQYF.

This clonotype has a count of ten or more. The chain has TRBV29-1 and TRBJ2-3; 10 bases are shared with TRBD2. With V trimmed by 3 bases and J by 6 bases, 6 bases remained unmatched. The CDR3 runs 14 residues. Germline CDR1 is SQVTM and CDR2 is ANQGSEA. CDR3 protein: CSVDPSGSGDTQYF. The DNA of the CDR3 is TGCAGCGTTGATCCTAGCGGGAGCGGTGATACGCAGTATTTT.

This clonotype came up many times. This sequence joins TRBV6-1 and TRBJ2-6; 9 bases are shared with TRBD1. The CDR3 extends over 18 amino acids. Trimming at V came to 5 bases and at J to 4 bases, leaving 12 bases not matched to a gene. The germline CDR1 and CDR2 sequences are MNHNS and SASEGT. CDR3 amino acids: CASSIRQGVSLGANVLTF. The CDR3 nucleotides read TGTGCCAGCAGTATAAGACAGGGGGTGTCTCTCGGGGCCAACGTCCTGACTTTC.

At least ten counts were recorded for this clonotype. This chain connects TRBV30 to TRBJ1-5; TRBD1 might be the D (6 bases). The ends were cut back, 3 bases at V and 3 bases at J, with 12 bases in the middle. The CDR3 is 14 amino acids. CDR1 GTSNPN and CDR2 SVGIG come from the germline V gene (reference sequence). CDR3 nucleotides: TGTGCCTGGAGGGCCCGACAGGTCAATCAGCCCCAGCATTTT. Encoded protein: CAWRARQVNQPQHF.

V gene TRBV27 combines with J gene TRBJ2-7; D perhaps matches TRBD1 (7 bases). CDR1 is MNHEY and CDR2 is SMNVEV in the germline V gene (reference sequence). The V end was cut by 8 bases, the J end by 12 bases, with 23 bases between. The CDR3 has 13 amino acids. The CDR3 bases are TGTGCCAGCTCGCGCAGGGGGGACGAGCTTATGTACTTC. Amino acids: CASSRRGDELMYF.

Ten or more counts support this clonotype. The chain's CDR3 is CSASPQYTEAFF. The CDR3 DNA reads TGCAGTGCTAGTCCTCAATACACTGAAGCTTTCTTT. This sequence joins TRBV20-1 and TRBJ1-1; unclear D gene. V was pared by 3 bases and J by 3 bases, with 8 bases between. This CDR3 is 12 amino acids long. The germline V gene encodes CDR1 DFQATT and CDR2 SNEGSKA (reference sequence).

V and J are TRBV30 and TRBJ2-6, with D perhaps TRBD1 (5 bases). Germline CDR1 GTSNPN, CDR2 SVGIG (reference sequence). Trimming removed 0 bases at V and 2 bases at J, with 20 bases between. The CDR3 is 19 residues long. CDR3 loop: CAWSVPDSLSYTGANVLTF. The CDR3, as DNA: TGTGCCTGGAGTGTTCCAGACAGCCTCTCCTATACTGGGGCCAACGTCCTGACTTTC.

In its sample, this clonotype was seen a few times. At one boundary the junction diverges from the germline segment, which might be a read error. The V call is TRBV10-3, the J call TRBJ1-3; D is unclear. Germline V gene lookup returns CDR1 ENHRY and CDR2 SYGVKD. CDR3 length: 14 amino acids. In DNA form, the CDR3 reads TGTGCCATCAGTGAGGGCACAATTGGAAACACCATGTATTTT. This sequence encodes CAISEGTIGNTMYF.

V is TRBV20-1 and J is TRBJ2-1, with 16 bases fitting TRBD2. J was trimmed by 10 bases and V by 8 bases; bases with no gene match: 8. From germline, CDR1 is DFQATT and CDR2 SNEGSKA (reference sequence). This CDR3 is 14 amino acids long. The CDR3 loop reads CSPGLAGGPWEQFF. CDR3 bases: TGCAGTCCGGGACTAGCGGGAGGGCCCTGGGAGCAGTTCTTC.

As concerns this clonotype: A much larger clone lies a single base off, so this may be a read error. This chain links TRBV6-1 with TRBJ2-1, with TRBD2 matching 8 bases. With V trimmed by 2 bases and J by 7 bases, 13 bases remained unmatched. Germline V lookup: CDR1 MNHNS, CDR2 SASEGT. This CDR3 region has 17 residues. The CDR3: CASSEIVELADLNEQFF. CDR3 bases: TGTGCCAGCAGTGAAATTGTGGAACTAGCGGATTTGAATGAGCAGTTCTTC.

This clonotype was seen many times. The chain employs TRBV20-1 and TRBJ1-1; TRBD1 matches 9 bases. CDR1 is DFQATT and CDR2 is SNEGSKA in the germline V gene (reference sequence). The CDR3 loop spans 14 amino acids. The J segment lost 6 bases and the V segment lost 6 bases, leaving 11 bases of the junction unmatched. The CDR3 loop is CSANSDRGGAEAFF. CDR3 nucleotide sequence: TGCAGTGCCAACTCGGACAGGGGTGGTGCTGAAGCTTTCTTT.

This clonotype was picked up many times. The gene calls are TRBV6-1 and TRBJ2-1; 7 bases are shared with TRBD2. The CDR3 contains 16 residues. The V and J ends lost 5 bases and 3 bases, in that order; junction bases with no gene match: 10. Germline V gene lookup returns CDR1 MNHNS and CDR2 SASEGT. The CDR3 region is CASSQTNSGRYNEQFF. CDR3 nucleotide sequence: TGTGCCAGCAGTCAAACTAATAGCGGGCGCTACAATGAGCAGTTCTTC.